Listed below are T cell receptor beta chains from one sample, sequenced in a study of blood T cell repertoires in COVID-19. The table came from immunoSEQ multiplex PCR; TCRdb's copy has only in-frame clones and leaves some out. Of 69,000 or so clones listed, approximately 78% are singletons. Sequences were obtained from peripheral blood. The receptor set was obtained from an elderly woman with active or convalescent COVID-19. CDR3s include the opening cysteine and the closing phenylalanine or tryptophan. A D gene is named only where the DNA matches it firmly. Clone sizes are given selectively: once, few, many, or a class where the clone is expanded.

d_gene	v_gene	j_gene	abundance	CDR3aa	CDR3nt
.	TRBV27	TRBJ2-3	.	CASSPQGLGTDTQYF	TGTGCCAGCAGCCCACAGGGCCTTGGCACAGATACGCAGTATTTT
TRBD2	TRBV11-3	TRBJ2-7	.	CASSSIVREKHYEQYF	TGTGCCAGCAGCTCCATCGTGCGGGAGAAACACTACGAGCAGTACTTC
.	TRBV5-1	TRBJ2-2	few	CASSLLQGTRELFF	TGCGCCAGCAGCTTGCTTCAGGGTACCCGGGAGCTGTTTTTT
.	TRBV10-3	TRBJ1-2	.	CATAGGGDLLAYGYTF	TGTGCCACCGCCGGGGGAGGTGACCTATTAGCCTATGGCTACACCTTC
.	TRBV28	TRBJ1-1	.	CASMTTRLEAFF	TGTGCCAGTATGACTACTCGGCTTGAAGCTTTCTTT
.	TRBV4-3	TRBJ1-6	medium-sized	CASSRSASSYNSPLHF	TGCGCCAGCAGCCGGAGCGCGAGCTCCTATAATTCACCCCTCCACTTT
TRBD2	TRBV5-8	TRBJ2-1	.	CASRGGLAGGPSSEQFF	TGTGCCAGCCGGGGGGGGTTAGCGGGAGGGCCCTCGAGTGAGCAGTTCTTC
TRBD2	TRBV5-4	TRBJ2-2	few	CASSRASGGFGELFF	TGTGCCAGCAGCCGTGCTAGCGGGGGCTTCGGGGAGCTGTTTTTT
.	TRBV20-1	TRBJ1-1	.	CSARVVHEAFF	TGCAGTGCTAGAGTGGTACATGAAGCTTTCTTT
.	TRBV9	TRBJ2-3	few	CASSDPSGTDTQYF	TGTGCCAGCAGCGACCCTAGCGGCACAGATACGCAGTATTTT
.	TRBV5-1	TRBJ2-3	.	CASSLGDTRPTDTQYF	TGCGCCAGCAGCTTGGGGGACACCAGACCCACAGATACGCAGTATTTT
TRBD2	TRBV11-3	TRBJ2-1	many	CASSSPSGGAYNEQFF	TGTGCCAGCAGCTCCCCTAGCGGGGGGGCCTACAATGAGCAGTTCTTC
TRBD2	TRBV30	TRBJ2-3	.	CTTDPYSGGALDTQYF	TGTACTACGGACCCCTATAGCGGGGGGGCCTTAGATACGCAGTATTTT
TRBD1	TRBV10-1	TRBJ2-2	.	CASRLPGQGRAGGVTGELFF	TGCGCCAGCAGGCTACCGGGACAGGGCCGTGCCGGGGGTGTCACCGGGGAGCTGTTTTTT
TRBD1	TRBV30	TRBJ1-4	.	CAWSVGDSEKLFF	TGTGCCTGGAGTGTAGGGGACAGCGAAAAACTGTTTTTT
TRBD2	TRBV6-2/TRBV6-3	TRBJ2-5	.	CASSILGGGAFGTQYF	TGTGCCAGCAGCATACTGGGCGGGGGGGCCTTTGGGACCCAGTACTTC
TRBD2	TRBV5-1	TRBJ2-3	.	CASSSRTSSTDTQYF	TGCGCCAGCAGCTCAAGGACTAGTAGTACAGATACGCAGTATTTT
.	TRBV19	TRBJ1-5	.	CASSIDQEGLNQPQHF	TGTGCCAGTAGTATAGATCAGGAGGGCCTCAATCAGCCCCAGCATTTT
.	TRBV28	TRBJ2-7	.	CASRTPQGYEQYF	TGTGCCAGCAGAACCCCTCAGGGTTACGAGCAGTACTTC
.	TRBV5-4	TRBJ1-1	.	CASSLRDKGTEAFF	TGTGCCAGCAGCCTCCGGGACAAGGGGACTGAAGCTTTCTTT
TRBD2	TRBV28	TRBJ2-7	.	CASSPGTSGSLRGLEQYF	TGTGCCAGCAGTCCAGGGACTAGCGGGAGTCTGAGGGGGCTCGAGCAGTACTTC
TRBD2	TRBV9	TRBJ2-3	.	CASSALAGTADTQYF	TGTGCCAGCAGCGCTCTAGCGGGGACCGCAGATACGCAGTATTTT
TRBD1	TRBV3-1/TRBV3-2	TRBJ1-3	.	CASSWDSSGNTIYF	TGTGCCAGCAGCTGGGACAGCTCTGGAAACACCATATATTTT
TRBD1	TRBV2	TRBJ1-5	once	CASRTGAYQPQHF	TGTGCCAGCCGGACAGGGGCCTATCAGCCCCAGCATTTT
TRBD2	TRBV18	TRBJ2-1	few	CASSQAGPINEQFF	TGTGCCAGCTCACAAGCGGGACCCATCAATGAGCAGTTCTTC
.	TRBV19	TRBJ1-4	.	CATKGWGSNEKLFF	TGTGCCACCAAGGGGTGGGGCTCAAATGAAAAACTGTTTTTT
.	TRBV10-3	TRBJ2-3	.	CAISDPGGAADTQYF	TGTGCCATCAGTGACCCGGGGGGCGCCGCAGATACGCAGTATTTT
TRBD1	TRBV18	TRBJ1-5	once	CASSGTGGISNQPQHF	TGTGCCAGCTCTGGGACAGGGGGCATTAGCAATCAGCCCCAGCATTTT
.	TRBV4-3	TRBJ1-2	.	CASSATGQSRWGYTF	TGCGCCAGCAGCGCCACTGGACAGAGCCGGTGGGGCTACACCTTC
TRBD2	TRBV2	TRBJ2-2	.	CAVGTSGFANTGELFF	TGTGCCGTCGGGACTAGCGGGTTCGCGAACACCGGGGAGCTGTTTTTT
TRBD2	TRBV9	TRBJ2-1	few	CASSSTSGSPFF	TGTGCCAGCAGCTCGACTAGCGGGAGTCCTTTCTTC
TRBD1	TRBV6-5	TRBJ2-7	.	CASSSPGQSSYEQYF	TGTGCCAGCAGTTCCCCGGGACAGAGCTCCTACGAGCAGTACTTC
TRBD2	TRBV7-2	TRBJ2-5	.	CASSFRGGDETQYF	TGTGCCAGCAGCTTCCGGGGGGGCGATGAGACCCAGTACTTC
.	TRBV30	TRBJ2-5	.	CAWSAGPGGTQYF	TGTGCCTGGAGCGCAGGGCCCGGCGGGACCCAGTACTTC
TRBD1	TRBV18	TRBJ1-5	.	CASSPQGANQPQHF	TGTGCCAGCTCACCCCAGGGGGCGAATCAGCCCCAGCATTTT
.	TRBV6-5	TRBJ1-1	.	CASSYSIGSGTEAFF	TGTGCCAGCAGTTACTCTATCGGGTCTGGGACTGAAGCTTTCTTT
TRBD1	TRBV7-2	TRBJ2-1	.	CASSYTGTGANEQFF	TGTGCCAGCAGCTACACCGGGACAGGGGCCAATGAGCAGTTCTTC
.	TRBV5-1	TRBJ2-1	.	CASSLEGRRDEQFF	TGCGCCAGCAGCTTGGAGGGGCGGAGGGATGAGCAGTTCTTC
.	TRBV5-1	TRBJ2-1	.	CASSLAVGYSYNEQFF	TGCGCCAGCAGCTTGGCCGTCGGTTACTCCTACAATGAGCAGTTCTTC
TRBD1	TRBV6-2/TRBV6-3	TRBJ1-4	.	CASSLDRGRIGRSEKLFF	TGTGCCAGCAGTCTAGACAGGGGGCGTATTGGAAGGAGTGAAAAACTGTTTTTT
TRBD1	TRBV27	TRBJ1-2	few	CASSPSGTGPYGYTF	TGTGCCAGCAGTCCCTCCGGGACAGGGCCTTATGGCTACACCTTC
.	TRBV7-2	TRBJ2-7	.	CASSLSHEQYF	TGTGCCAGCAGCTTATCTCACGAGCAGTACTTC
TRBD1	TRBV7-2	TRBJ2-7	.	CASSLVVQGAGEQYF	TGTGCCAGCAGCTTAGTGGTACAGGGGGCAGGTGAGCAGTACTTC
.	TRBV28	TRBJ1-1	few	CASSLSVAGGTEAFF	TGTGCCAGCAGTTTATCAGTCGCGGGTGGCACTGAAGCTTTCTTT
TRBD1	TRBV27	TRBJ2-7	.	CASSSGQGIHYEQYF	TGTGCCAGCAGTTCCGGACAGGGCATTCACTACGAGCAGTACTTC
.	TRBV10-3	TRBJ2-3	.	CAIRQGDGADTQYF	TGTGCCATCAGACAGGGAGATGGCGCAGATACGCAGTATTTT
.	TRBV5-1	TRBJ2-1	.	CATKGPGDNEQFF	TGCGCCACCAAAGGCCCGGGGGACAATGAGCAGTTCTTC
.	TRBV2	TRBJ2-7	.	CASSKGSYEQYF	TGTGCCAGCAGTAAGGGGTCCTACGAGCAGTACTTC
TRBD1	TRBV19	TRBJ1-4	.	CASGVGTGNEKLFF	TGTGCCAGTGGTGTCGGGACAGGGAACGAAAAACTGTTTTTT
TRBD1	TRBV28	TRBJ1-2	.	CASSRDRKANYGYTF	TGTGCCAGCAGTCGGGACAGAAAAGCTAACTATGGCTACACCTTC
TRBD2	TRBV7-2	TRBJ2-5	.	CASSLVAGGQETQYF	TGTGCCAGCAGCTTAGTTGCGGGGGGCCAAGAGACCCAGTACTTC
.	TRBV24-1	TRBJ1-1	.	CATSDSRIQSAEAFF	TGTGCCACCAGTGACTCCCGGATCCAGAGCGCTGAAGCTTTCTTT
.	TRBV19	TRBJ2-5	few	CASGLSRTGAQYF	TGTGCCAGCGGACTATCCCGGACCGGGGCCCAGTACTTC